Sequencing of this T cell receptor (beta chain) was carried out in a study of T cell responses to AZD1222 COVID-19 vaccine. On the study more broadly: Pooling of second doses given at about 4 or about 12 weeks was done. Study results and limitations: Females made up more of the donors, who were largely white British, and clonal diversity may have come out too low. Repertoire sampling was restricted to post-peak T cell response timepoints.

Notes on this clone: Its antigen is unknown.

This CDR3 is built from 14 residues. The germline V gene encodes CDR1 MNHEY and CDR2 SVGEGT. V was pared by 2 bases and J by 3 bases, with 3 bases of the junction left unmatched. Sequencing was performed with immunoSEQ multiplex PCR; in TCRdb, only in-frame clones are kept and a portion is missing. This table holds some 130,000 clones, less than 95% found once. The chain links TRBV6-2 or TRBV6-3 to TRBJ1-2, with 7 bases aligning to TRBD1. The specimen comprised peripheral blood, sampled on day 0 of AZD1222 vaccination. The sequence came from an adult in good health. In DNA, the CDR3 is TGTGCCAGCAGTTACGGGACAGCCTACTATGGCTACACCTTC. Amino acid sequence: CASSYGTAYYGYTF.